This entry features one T cell receptor beta chain sequence. A quantity of roughly 0.5 to 1 ug RNA underwent reverse transcription using random hexamers. Via MiXCR, TCRdb re-called the immunoSEQ multiplex PCR reads, giving one row per CDR3 protein. The table shows about 190,000 distinct CDR3 sequences, with approximately 96% occurring only once. This entry comes from a study of CD8 T cells in Susac syndrome. The CDR3 has 16 amino acids. V was clipped by 4 bases and J by 5 bases; unmatched bases: 12. Germline-derived CDR1 and CDR2 are SGHRS and YFSETQ. Sequencing of TCR beta was performed on blood CD8+ T cells and on blood CD4+ T cells.

Sequencing input: CD4+ T cells from PBMCs. V and J are TRBV5-1 and TRBJ1-1, with 9 bases matching TRBD1. This receptor was obtained from a human donor with Susac syndrome. This CDR3 is CASSVDYTGGDTEAFF. The CDR3 region has the DNA TGCGCCAGCAGCGTGGACTATACAGGGGGCGATACTGAAGCTTTCTTT.